Shown below are 27 T cell receptor beta chains from a single sample sequenced in a study of cytomegalovirus exposure and HLA in healthy donors. TCRdb keeps only in-frame clones here, not all; method: immunoSEQ multiplex PCR. Of just over 65,000 clones listed, nearly 98% are singletons. The sequenced sample consisted of PBMCs. The receptors originated from a woman between 18 and 29 years old in good health and CMV-seropositive.

The chain uses TRBV6-1 and TRBJ1-2; tentative D call: TRBD1 (6 bases). Between the trimmed V and J ends, which lost 4 bases and 4 bases, there was a span of 10 bases. Germline V gene lookup returns CDR1 MNHNS and CDR2 SASEGT. The CDR3 covers 13 residues. The CDR3 region is CASSGGQSYGYTF. The CDR3 nucleotides are TGTGCCAGCAGTGGAGGACAGTCCTATGGCTACACCTTC.

The chain is built from TRBV27 and TRBJ2-7, with 10 bases that match TRBD2. V shed 5 bases and J 2 bases; nucleotides not matched to a gene: 3. CDR1 is MNHEY and CDR2 is SMNVEV in the germline V gene (reference sequence). The CDR3 totals 14 residues. CDR3 nucleotides: TGTGCCAGCAGTATTAGCGGGAGGACCTACGAGCAGTACTTC. Translation: CASSISGRTYEQYF.

The chain couples TRBV6-1 to TRBJ2-7, with 8 positions matching TRBD1. The CDR3 length is 14 residues. CDR1 MNHNS and CDR2 SASEGT come from the germline V gene. Losses at the gene ends were 2 bases for V and 2 bases for J; bases not matched to a gene: 2. The CDR3 loop reads CASSETGGAYEQYF. CDR3 coding DNA: TGTGCCAGCAGTGAAACAGGGGGTGCCTACGAGCAGTACTTC.

V usage is TRBV5-1 and J usage is TRBJ2-1, with 7 nucleotides matching TRBD2. After removal of 2 bases from V and 2 bases from J, the junction contained 4 bases not matched to a gene. CDR1 and CDR2 from the germline V gene are SGHRS and YFSETQ. The CDR3 is 15 residues long. The CDR3 DNA reads TGCGCCAGCAGCTTAACGGGAGGAGCCTACAATGAGCAGTTCTTC. As protein: CASSLTGGAYNEQFF.

The V and J genes are TRBV10-3 and TRBJ1-2; D uncertain. Trimming stripped 0 bases from V and 2 bases from J, with 7 bases between. Germline V gives CDR1 ENHRY, CDR2 SYGVKD. The CDR3 sequence is 14 residues long. The CDR3 nucleotides read TGTGCCATCAGTGAGTCTGAGTTAAACTATGGCTACACCTTC. The encoded protein is CAISESELNYGYTF.

The CDR3 sequence: CASSGDYSTGELFF. DNA for the CDR3: TGCGCCAGCAGTGGCGACTACTCCACCGGGGAGCTGTTTTTT. The V gene is TRBV10-1, the J gene TRBJ2-2; TRBD2 is a possible D gene (5 bases). Looked up from germline, CDR1 is WNHNN and CDR2 is SYGVQD (reference sequence). CDR3 length: 14 residues. V was clipped by 4 bases and J by 4 bases, with 10 bases between them.

The chain uses TRBV18 and TRBJ2-2; possibly TRBD2 for D (6 bases). The CDR3 length is 15 residues. Germline assignment: CDR1 KGHSH and CDR2 LQKENI. The V end was cut by 3 bases, the J end by 6 bases, with 14 bases between. The CDR3 is CASSPGLGSSGELFF. In nucleotides, the CDR3 is TGTGCCAGCTCACCGGGACTGGGAAGCTCCGGGGAGCTGTTTTTT. Complete variable domain (other parts from reference TRBV18 and TRBJ2-2): NAGVMQNPRHLVRRRGQEARLRCSPMKGHSHVYWYRQLPEEGLKFMVYLQKENIIDESGMPKERFSAEFPKEGPSILRIQQVVRGDSAAYFCASSPGLGSSGELFFGEGSRLTVL.

J is TRBJ1-1 and V is TRBV30; 10 bases match TRBD1. V shed 2 bases, J shed 0 bases, and the junction held 6 bases outside the gene matches. The V gene's germline CDR1 is GTSNPN and CDR2 SVGIG (reference sequence). This CDR3 comprises 16 residues. CDR3 amino acids: CAWSPGTGALNTEAFF. In nucleotides, the CDR3 is TGTGCCTGGAGTCCCGGGACAGGGGCCTTGAACACTGAAGCTTTCTTT. Variable domain in full (rest from reference TRBV30 and TRBJ1-1): SQTIHQWPATLVQPVGSPLSLECTVEGTSNPNLYWYRQAAGRGLQLLFYSVGIGQISSEVPQNLSASRPQDRQFILSSKKLLLSDSGFYLCAWSPGTGALNTEAFFGQGTRLTVV.

A remark on this clone: The sample carries other DNA sequences with the same CDR3. The chain combines TRBV6-4 with TRBJ2-3; TRBD1 matches 7 bases. The germline V gene encodes CDR1 MRHNA and CDR2 SNTAGT. The CDR3 length is 14 residues. The J segment lost 4 bases and the V segment lost 0 bases, leaving 1 base of the junction unmatched. CDR3 amino acids: CASSDSQGADTQYF. The CDR3 nucleotides read TGTGCCAGCAGTGACTCGCAGGGGGCAGATACGCAGTATTTT.

The chain carries TRBV5-1 and TRBJ1-1; D not certain. Germline loops: CDR1 SGHRS, CDR2 YFSETQ. This CDR3 has 13 amino acids. The V gene lost 2 bases and the J gene lost 4 bases, with 9 bases spanning the gap. This CDR3 reads CASSLRRGTEAFF. Written as DNA, the CDR3 is TGCGCCAGCAGCTTACGCCGGGGCACTGAAGCTTTCTTT.

The chain couples TRBV9 to TRBJ2-5; 7 nucleotides align to TRBD1. Germline loops: CDR1 SGDLS, CDR2 YYNGEE. The CDR3 has 17 residues. Losses at the gene ends were 0 bases for V and 3 bases for J; bases not matched to a gene: 11. For the CDR3, the DNA is TGTGCCAGCAGCGTAGATCTCGAGGGGGCTATTAAAGAGACCCAGTACTTC. Its protein is CASSVDLEGAIKETQYF.

The chain recombines TRBV27 with TRBJ1-2; maybe TRBD1 (5 bases). The CDR3 totals 14 residues. V shed 8 bases and J shed 3 bases, with 16 bases lying between them. The germline V gene encodes CDR1 MNHEY and CDR2 SMNVEV (reference sequence). The CDR3 is CASQPGGKDYGYTF. The CDR3, as DNA: TGTGCCAGCCAACCCGGGGGGAAGGACTATGGCTACACCTTC.

The table lists this clone with a few counts. The chain recombines TRBV5-6 with TRBJ2-7; D is possibly TRBD2 (5 bases). Germline CDR1 SGHDT, CDR2 YYEEEE. V lost 2 bases and J 4 bases, leaving 13 bases between the germline ends. The CDR3 has 14 residues. CDR3 protein: CASSFGGRWYEQYF. The CDR3 nucleotides read TGTGCCAGCAGCTTCGGAGGTCGATGGTACGAGCAGTACTTC.

The rearrangement uses TRBV5-1 and TRBJ1-2; 7 bases are a match to TRBD1. The ends lost 4 bases at V and 4 bases at J; junction bases unmatched: 7. The CDR3 is 14 amino acids. CDR1 SGHRS and CDR2 YFSETQ come from the germline V gene. Written as DNA, the CDR3 is TGCGCCAGCAGCCCAAAGACAGGGCCCTATGGCTACACCTTC. Encoded protein: CASSPKTGPYGYTF.

The chain employs TRBV5-8 and TRBJ2-7; 8 bases are shared with TRBD2. Germline trimming cut 4 bases from V and 5 bases from J; bases unmatched to any gene: 14. The germline gives CDR1 SGHTS, CDR2 YDEGEE. The CDR3 sequence is 16 residues long. DNA of the CDR3: TGTGCCAGCAGCCCGGGAGGGGGTTGGTTCGAAAACGAGCAGTACTTC. Translated: CASSPGGGWFENEQYF.

The V and J genes are TRBV6-5 and TRBJ2-7; 10 bases are a match to TRBD1. Trimming took 3 bases from V and 3 from J; bases not matched to a gene: 2. CDR3 length: 14 residues. Germline assignment: CDR1 MNHEY and CDR2 SVGAGI. DNA of the CDR3: TGTGCCAGCAGTTATAGGACAGGGGGCTACGAGCAGTACTTC. Amino acids: CASSYRTGGYEQYF.

The chain employs TRBV2 and TRBJ2-7; 8 nucleotides line up with TRBD2. This CDR3 region has 15 residues. Germline-derived CDR1 and CDR2 are SNHLY and FYNNEI. J lost 4 bases, V lost 5 bases, and 10 bases had no gene match. CDR3 in DNA: TGTGCCAGCAGTACGGGAGCGGGAGTTGGATACGAGCAGTACTTC. It translates to CASSTGAGVGYEQYF.

The gene calls are TRBV5-1 and TRBJ2-2, with 7 bases matching TRBD1. CDR1 SGHRS and CDR2 YFSETQ come from the germline V gene. Unmatched junction bases numbered 5, after V lost 1 base and J lost 5 bases. CDR3 length: 15 residues. CDR3 DNA sequence: TGCGCCAGCAGCTTGATTACAGGGGCGACCGGGGAGCTGTTTTTT. Amino acid sequence: CASSLITGATGELFF.

This clone was counted a single time. The chain is built from TRBV4-2 and TRBJ2-2, with D possibly being TRBD2 (5 bases). Trimming took off 0 bases at V and 1 base at J, with 15 bases between the two ends. Germline V gene sequence: CDR1 LGHNA, CDR2 YNFKEQ. This CDR3 region has 18 residues. The CDR3 DNA reads as TGTGCCAGCAGCCAAGATCGGGAAACGTTAAAGAACACCGGGGAGCTGTTTTTT. Its translation is CASSQDRETLKNTGELFF.

The genes are TRBV5-5 and TRBJ2-2, with D unresolved. CDR1 is SGHKS, CDR2 YYEKEE, per germline (reference sequence). The CDR3 spans 11 residues. Trimming shortened V by 5 bases and J by 5 bases, and 4 bases separated the two germline ends. CDR3 region: CASSVTGELFF. The CDR3 bases are TGTGCCAGCAGTGTAACCGGGGAGCTGTTTTTT.

This chain connects TRBV10-3 to TRBJ2-2; D unclear. The CDR3 runs to 16 residues. V was pared by 0 bases and J by 2 bases, with 10 bases between. Per germline, CDR1 ENHRY and CDR2 SYGVKD. The CDR3 protein is CAISESAGLNTGELFF. For the CDR3, the DNA is TGTGCCATCAGTGAGTCCGCAGGATTAAACACCGGGGAGCTGTTTTTT.

V is TRBV11-1 and J is TRBJ2-7; 7 nucleotides agree with TRBD1. This CDR3 is built from 12 residues. The germline gives CDR1 SGHAT, CDR2 FQDESV (reference sequence). V was pared by 1 base and J by 7 bases, with 1 base of the junction left unmatched. CDR3 in DNA: TGTGCCAGCAGCTTAGTACAGGGGGAGCAGTACTTC. Translation: CASSLVQGEQYF.

The genes are TRBV9 and TRBJ1-2; 10 bases match TRBD1. Germline V gene lookup returns CDR1 SGDLS and CDR2 YYNGEE. CDR3 size: 16 residues. The V and J ends lost 4 bases and 3 bases, in that order; junction bases with no gene match: 9. The CDR3 here is CASSPTGTGVYYGYTF. CDR3 bases: TGTGCCAGCAGCCCAACCGGGACAGGGGTTTACTATGGCTACACCTTC.

J is TRBJ1-2 and V is TRBV5-5; TRBD1 is a possible D gene (6 bases). Trimming took off 0 bases at V and 5 bases at J, with 11 bases between the two ends. The germline V gene has CDR1 SGHKS and CDR2 YYEKEE (reference sequence). CDR3 length: 14 residues. In DNA form, the CDR3 reads TGTGCCAGCAGCTTGGGGACAGCCAAATATGGCTACACCTTC. Protein sequence: CASSLGTAKYGYTF.

This chain links TRBV7-9 with TRBJ2-1, with 12 bases matching TRBD2. The CDR3 length is 15 residues. Germline CDR1 SEHNR, CDR2 FQNEAQ (reference sequence). V was pared by 5 bases and J by 8 bases, with 7 bases of the junction left unmatched. This CDR3 is CASSRLAGGSDEQFF. The CDR3 bases are TGTGCCAGCAGCCGCCTAGCGGGAGGGTCGGATGAGCAGTTCTTC.

The DNA of the CDR3 is TGTGCCAGCAAAAGGGACAGGGGCTCCTACGAGCAGTACTTC. This translates into CASKRDRGSYEQYF. The J gene is TRBJ2-7, the V gene TRBV11-2; TRBD1 matches at 10 bases. In germline, CDR1 is SGHAT, CDR2 FQNNGV. CDR3 size: 14 residues. Trimming removed 7 bases from V and 0 bases from J; junction bases left unmatched: 3.

The rearrangement uses TRBV7-9 and TRBJ2-7, with 10 bases that match TRBD2. Per the germline V gene, CDR1 is SEHNR and CDR2 is FQNEAQ (reference sequence). This CDR3 spans 15 amino acids. The V segment lost 5 bases and the J segment 3 bases; nucleotides outside the gene matches: 7. The CDR3 reads CASSQTAGGFYEQYF. CDR3 bases: TGTGCCAGCAGCCAAACAGCGGGAGGGTTCTACGAGCAGTACTTC.